The sample holds many counts of the clone carrying this T cell receptor (beta chain). Its antigen is undetermined. These data originate in a study of T cells in Graves' hyperthyroidism and ophthalmopathy. From germline, CDR1 is DFQATT and CDR2 SNEGSKA (reference sequence). Trimming stripped 0 bases from V and 10 bases from J, with 9 bases between. CDR3 length: 12 residues. The investigators amplified TCR beta CDR3 regions from RNA transcripts. HTBI primers were employed in a first-round RT-PCR of the TCR CDR3. TCRdb reprocessed the multiplex PCR reads via MiXCR and lists one record per CDR3 protein. The repertoire holds roughly 500,000 distinct CDR3 sequences, with 46% as singletons. General study points: From stable hyperthyroidism, ophthalmopathy was set apart by a 13 V-J model.

This receptor was identified in an adult woman with Graves' disease, either hyperthyroidism or ophthalmopathy (not recorded which). Sequencing input: peripheral blood or thyroid tissue (not recorded which). V gene TRBV20-1 combines with J gene TRBJ1-4; D ambiguous. The CDR3 DNA sequence: TGCAGTGCTAGAGATCCTCCCCGAAAACTGTTTTTT. This sequence encodes CSARDPPRKLFF.